This record looks at one T cell receptor (beta chain) sequence and its context. The antigen is undetermined. This sample also contains other DNA sequences that code for the same CDR3. The data were obtained in a study of T cell responses to AZD1222 COVID-19 vaccine. Overall study results and limits: Only a handful of individuals given AZD1222 were seropositive at baseline. White British people made up most donors, females outnumbered males, and clonal diversity was possibly underestimated.

Second-dose recipients at about 4 or about 12 weeks were treated as one pooled group. Sequenced by immunoSEQ multiplex PCR; TCRdb stores in-frame clones only, minus some. The repertoire consists of approximately 190,000 clones, with about 94% occurring once and the leading ten covering about 1%. The specimen comprised peripheral blood, sampled 28 days after the second AZD1222 dose. The sequence was collected from an adult who received the AZD1222 COVID-19 vaccine.

In nucleotides, the CDR3 is TGTGCCAGCAGCCGCGGGACAGGGAACACTGAAGCTTTCTTT. Translation: CASSRGTGNTEAFF. The V and J genes are TRBV3-1 (or the pseudogene TRBV3-2) and TRBJ1-1; 8 bases are a match to TRBD1. The CDR3 runs 14 residues. CDR1 is LGHDT and CDR2 is YNNKEL in the germline V gene (reference sequence). The V gene end was trimmed by 4 bases and the J gene end by 1 base; junction bases not matched to a gene: 2.